This is a list of T cell receptor beta chains from one sample in a study of beta chain features in type 1 diabetes. Clones were read by immunoSEQ multiplex PCR, and TCRdb kept only the in-frame ones, dropping some. The sample yields about 700,000 clones, roughly an eighth seen once. Sequencing was performed on naive CD4+ T cells from blood. Receptor source: a man younger than 35 with type 1 diabetes. The CDR3 runs from the conserved cysteine through the conserved F or W. Clone sizes are given selectively: once, few, many, or a class where the clone is expanded.

- | TRBV9 | CASSPGGGSHQPQHF
- | TRBV30 | CAWSLRVGSRTDTQYF
- | TRBV7-9 | CASSLVGWDSPLHF
- | TRBV10-3 | CAISETENNSPLHF
- | TRBV20-1 | CSARDMPEAFF
- | TRBV18 | CASSPSNNEQFF
- | TRBV29-1 | CSVVVLQGGYTF
few | TRBV5-1 | CASSLELGDEQYF
- | TRBV5-6 | CASSQSGTGDSYEQYF
few | TRBV6-5 | CASSPRQGTSEQYF
few | TRBV4-1 | CASSQALGFGYTF
- | TRBV4-1 | CASSLGGLAVFGPLGTDTQYF
- | TRBV10-3 | CAISPGGTDTQYF
few | TRBV7-9 | CASSSGRSSSNQPQHF
few | TRBV4-1 | CASSPPGTGFTQHF
- | TRBV9 | CASSVGMGQGGTEAFF
- | TRBV11-2 | CASSLAGNTEAFF
few | TRBV30 | CALKGRGLEKLFF
- | TRBV6-5 | CASSYSEQVAEAFF